This TCR beta chain stems from a study of radiotherapy plus CTLA-4 blockade in lung cancer. After removal of 3 bases from V and 0 bases from J, the junction contained 3 bases not matched to a gene. This CDR3 spans 16 amino acids. Looked up from germline, CDR1 is SGDLS and CDR2 is YYNGEE. TCRdb keeps only in-frame clones here, not all; method: immunoSEQ multiplex PCR. This sample has tens of thousands of clones; roughly 76% occur once, and the top ten carry roughly 4%. This clone was picked up one time. This material consisted of peripheral blood, taken from a patient treated with radiotherapy plus ipilimumab. The genes are TRBV9 and TRBJ2-3, with TRBD2 matching 11 bases. The origin of this receptor is a human donor with non-small cell lung cancer who had a complete response to radiotherapy plus ipilimumab. CDR3 in DNA: TGTGCCAGCAGCGCCACTAGCGGGGGAAGCACAGATACGCAGTATTTT. Protein: CASSATSGGSTDTQYF.